The next 32 T cell receptor beta chains were all read from a single sample in a study of blood T cell repertoires in COVID-19 (TCRdb year 2020). Receptor libraries were prepared by the immunoSEQ multiplex PCR assay. Held by TCRdb, this immuneACCESS table contains in-frame sequences only and omits some clones. Under half of the omission traces to an unresolved V gene where checked; the cause of the rest is unknown. Recorded for this sample are 220,000 or so clones; 80% to 90% of them occurred a single time. 2.5% to 3.5% of the sample rests with the top ten. The sequencing input was peripheral blood. The receptor source for this set is a man aged 45-60 years who had recovered from COVID-19.

V is TRBV7-9 and J is TRBJ2-1, with D maybe TRBD1 (7 bases). Trimming left V 2 bases short and J 6 bases short, with 14 bases between. CDR1 and CDR2 (germline): SEHNR, FQNEAQ (reference sequence). The CDR3 consists of 15 residues. The CDR3 sequence is CASSLTQGRGNEQFF. CDR3 nucleotides: TGTGCCAGCAGCTTAACACAGGGGCGGGGCAATGAGCAGTTCTTC.

This chain links TRBV3-1 (or the pseudogene TRBV3-2) with TRBJ2-3, with 11 bases lining up with TRBD2. Germline V gene data show CDR1 as LGHDT and CDR2 as YNNKEL (reference sequence). The CDR3 runs 15 residues. V shed 4 bases and J 2 bases; nucleotides not matched to a gene: 2. As DNA, the CDR3 is TGTGCCAGCAGCCTAGCGGGGGGGGCCACAGATACGCAGTATTTT. Translation gives CASSLAGGATDTQYF.

This clone has just one count. The chain has TRBV28 and TRBJ1-4; D possibly corresponds to TRBD1 (6 bases). This CDR3 is 20 amino acids long. Germline V lookup: CDR1 MDHEN, CDR2 SYDVKM. V lost 2 bases and J lost 4, with 26 bases in between. The CDR3 nucleotides are TGTGCCAGCAGTTTAGACCGGAGGAAGGGACATCAGGCGAATAATGAAAAACTGTTTTTT. Its protein product is CASSLDRRKGHQANNEKLFF.

This chain connects TRBV6-5 to TRBJ1-6; TRBD1 is a possible D gene (5 bases). The CDR3 is made up of 15 amino acids. V lost 7 bases and J lost 5, with 15 bases in between. Looked up from germline, CDR1 is MNHEY and CDR2 is SVGAGI. The CDR3 loop is CASTLFRGDNSPLHF. The DNA of the CDR3 is TGTGCCAGCACCTTGTTCCGGGGGGATAATTCACCCCTCCACTTT.

This clone was recorded a few times. The V and J genes are TRBV10-2 and TRBJ2-2; TRBD1 agrees at 7 bases. The V segment lost 2 bases and the J segment 1 base; nucleotides outside the gene matches: 4. Germline V lookup: CDR1 WSHSY, CDR2 SAAADI. The CDR3 spans 16 residues. CDR3 region: CASSERDRLNTGELFF. In nucleotides, the CDR3 is TGCGCCAGCAGTGAGAGGGACAGACTGAACACCGGGGAGCTGTTTTTT.

This sequence joins TRBV3-1 (or the pseudogene TRBV3-2) and TRBJ1-1, with D possibly TRBD1 on 5 matching bases. V lost 6 bases to trimming and J lost 5 bases, with 13 bases between them. CDR3 size: 13 residues. Germline assignment: CDR1 LGHDT and CDR2 YNNKEL (reference sequence). Here the CDR3 reads CASRSNGGTEAFF. In DNA form, the CDR3 reads TGTGCCAGCAGATCCAATGGGGGGACTGAAGCTTTCTTT.

Concerning this clone: A much bigger clone sits one base away, suggesting this may be a read error. This sequence joins TRBV6-4 and TRBJ1-1; tentative D call: TRBD1 (5 bases). Trimming left V 6 bases short and J 1 base short, with 9 bases between. Germline values: CDR1 MRHNA, CDR2 SNTAGT. This CDR3 is built from 13 residues. CDR3 region: CASRETENTEAFF. CDR3 nucleotides: TGTGCCAGCAGGGAGACAGAGAACACTGAAGCTTTCTTT.

This clone was detected a few times. The CDR3 region has the DNA TGTGCAGTGGAGGTAGTAGTAGGGCCAGATACGCAGTATTTT. Translated, it gives CAVEVVVGPDTQYF. The V gene is TRBV2, the J gene TRBJ2-3; tentatively, D is TRBD2 (5 bases). The CDR3 extends over 14 amino acids. Germline V lookup: CDR1 SNHLY, CDR2 FYNNEI.

This clone was counted a single time. This sequence joins TRBV29-1 and TRBJ2-1, with 13 bases matching TRBD2. Germline V gene lookup returns CDR1 SQVTM and CDR2 ANQGSEA. The CDR3 consists of 11 residues. The CDR3 nucleotides are TGCAGAGGGACTAGCGGGGAGGAGCAGTTCTTC. Translating gives CRGTSGEEQFF.

This sequence joins TRBV19 and TRBJ1-5; 8 bases line up with TRBD1. Germline V CDR1 and CDR2: LNHDA, SQIVND (reference sequence). The V segment lost 5 bases and the J segment 4 bases; nucleotides outside the gene matches: 10. There are 16 residues in the CDR3. The CDR3 region has the DNA TGTGCCAGTAGTTCCCTAGACAGGGGTGGGAATCAGCCCCAGCATTTT. This gives the protein CASSSLDRGGNQPQHF.

V is TRBV7-9 and J is TRBJ2-7, with D perhaps matching TRBD2 (6 bases). The length of the CDR3 is 16 residues. The ends were cut back, 3 bases at V and 0 bases at J, with 15 bases in the middle. The germline V gene has CDR1 SEHNR and CDR2 FQNEAQ (reference sequence). CDR3 sequence reads: CASSFLAGGNSYEQYF. CDR3 coding DNA: TGTGCCAGCAGCTTCCTGGCCGGGGGAAACTCCTACGAGCAGTACTTC.

The chain has TRBV20-1 and TRBJ2-5, with 7 bases that match TRBD2. The germline V gene has CDR1 DFQATT and CDR2 SNEGSKA (reference sequence). CDR3 length: 12 amino acids. Germline trimming cut 3 bases from V and 5 bases from J; bases unmatched to any gene: 3. DNA for the CDR3: TGCAGTGCTAGTGTACTAGCGGAGACCCAGTACTTC. Translation gives CSASVLAETQYF.

J is TRBJ2-7 and V is TRBV5-8; D may be TRBD1 (5 bases). Trimming shortened V by 6 bases and J by 5 bases, and 9 bases separated the two germline ends. Germline CDR1 reads SGHTS; CDR2 reads YDEGEE. The CDR3 consists of 11 residues. The CDR3 protein is CASTHRHEQYF. CDR3 coding DNA: TGTGCCAGCACCCACAGGCACGAGCAGTACTTC.

The V gene is TRBV6-5, the J gene TRBJ2-3, with D hard to call. Germline V gene lookup returns CDR1 MNHEY and CDR2 SVGAGI. CDR3 size: 11 residues. The ends were cut back, 7 bases at V and 8 bases at J, with 10 bases in the middle. The CDR3 nucleotides read TGTGCCAGCATCGAGGCTGGTACGCAGTATTTT. It is translated as CASIEAGTQYF.

This sequence joins TRBV5-1 and TRBJ2-7; D is possibly TRBD1 (5 bases). The CDR3 is made up of 15 amino acids. Germline CDR1 SGHRS, CDR2 YFSETQ. V gave up 6 bases and J gave up 5 bases, with 21 bases separating them. For the CDR3, the DNA is TGCGCCAGCAAAATGACAGTCTTACCCTCGGACGAGCAGTACTTC. It is translated as CASKMTVLPSDEQYF.

The chain recombines TRBV10-3 with TRBJ2-7; 9 bases map to TRBD2. This CDR3 contains 18 residues. The J segment lost 1 base and the V segment lost 0 bases, leaving 10 bases of the junction unmatched. Germline V gene sequence: CDR1 ENHRY, CDR2 SYGVKD. CDR3 DNA: TGTGCCATCAGTGAGTCTGATAGCGGGAGAGTCTTATCCTACGAGCAGTACTTC. It is translated as CAISESDSGRVLSYEQYF.

CDR3 sequence reads: CASSGPYRGLLDEQYF. The CDR3 DNA follows: TGTGCCAGCAGCGGGCCTTACAGGGGGCTGCTTGACGAGCAGTACTTC. This chain uses TRBV13 with TRBJ2-7; 9 bases line up with TRBD1. Germline CDR1 is PRHDT and CDR2 is FYEKMQ (reference sequence). The J segment lost 5 bases and the V segment lost 5 bases, leaving 13 bases of the junction unmatched. The CDR3 is made up of 16 amino acids.

The V call is TRBV28, the J call TRBJ1-1; 10 nucleotides line up with TRBD1. Per the germline V gene, CDR1 is MDHEN and CDR2 is SYDVKM. CDR3 length: 15 amino acids. V was pared by 4 bases and J by 3 bases, with 5 bases of the junction left unmatched. As DNA, the CDR3 is TGTGCCAGCAGTTCCCTGACAGGGGGCTACACTGAAGCTTTCTTT. It specifies CASSSLTGGYTEAFF.

The chain combines TRBV6-1 with TRBJ1-1; 7 bases fit TRBD1. CDR3 length: 14 amino acids. Trimming at V came to 3 bases and at J to 11 bases, leaving 12 bases not matched to a gene. The V gene's germline CDR1 is MNHNS and CDR2 SASEGT. The CDR3 loop is CASSDPGGFTWAFF. CDR3 in DNA: TGTGCCAGCAGTGACCCAGGGGGGTTTACGTGGGCTTTCTTT.

This chain joins TRBV7-2 and TRBJ1-1; D might be TRBD1 (5 bases). CDR1 and CDR2 (germline): SGHTA, FQGNSA. Deletions cut 1 base from V and 4 bases from J, with 10 bases between. This CDR3 has 14 residues. CDR3 coding DNA: TGTGCCAGCAGCTTAGGGGGAGGGGTCACTGAAGCTTTCTTT. This gives the protein CASSLGGGVTEAFF.

This sequence joins TRBV25-1 and TRBJ1-1, with 9 bases that match TRBD1. V lost 8 bases, J lost 3 bases, and 13 bases stayed unmatched. The CDR3 has 16 residues. Germline V gene lookup returns CDR1 MGHDK and CDR2 SYGVNS. The CDR3 is CASYRGTGWRDTEAFF. CDR3 sequence (DNA): TGTGCCAGCTACCGGGGGACAGGGTGGCGAGACACTGAAGCTTTCTTT.

The chain employs TRBV6-5 and TRBJ1-5; perhaps TRBD1 as D (6 bases). Deletions cut 6 bases from V and 2 bases from J, with 14 bases between. The germline gives CDR1 MNHEY, CDR2 SVGAGI. This CDR3 is 15 amino acids long. CDR3 protein: CASRVKGGGNQPQHF. CDR3 bases: TGTGCCAGCAGAGTGAAGGGGGGGGGCAATCAGCCCCAGCATTTT.

V is TRBV11-2 and J is TRBJ2-5; tentatively, D is TRBD1 (6 bases). CDR3 length: 14 amino acids. Germline V lookup: CDR1 SGHAT, CDR2 FQNNGV. Trimming cost V 2 bases and J 4 bases, with 11 bases left between them. The CDR3 coding sequence is TGTGCCAGCAGCTTACTCCAGGGGCCAGAGACCCAGTACTTC. It encodes CASSLLQGPETQYF.

The chain uses TRBV6-5 and TRBJ2-5; tentatively, D is TRBD2 (5 bases). The CDR3 has 12 amino acids. Trimming left V 2 bases short and J 5 bases short, with 6 bases between. In germline, CDR1 is MNHEY, CDR2 SVGAGI. CDR3 amino acids: CASSYPGETQYF. The CDR3 DNA is TGTGCCAGCAGTTACCCGGGGGAGACCCAGTACTTC.

The J gene is TRBJ1-1, the V gene TRBV10-2, with D perhaps TRBD1 (5 bases). The germline V and J ends were trimmed by 6 bases and 2 bases, with 13 bases remaining between them. CDR3 length: 14 amino acids. Germline CDR1 and CDR2: WSHSY and SAAADI. The CDR3: CASRSTGLNTEAFF. The CDR3 coding sequence is TGCGCCAGCAGGTCCACAGGACTAAACACTGAAGCTTTCTTT.

This clone was recorded once. The V gene is TRBV28, the J gene TRBJ2-1; TRBD2 matches at 8 bases. The V segment lost 8 bases and the J segment 6 bases; nucleotides outside the gene matches: 15. Germline-derived CDR1 and CDR2 are MDHEN and SYDVKM. The CDR3 consists of 16 residues. CDR3 region: CASGLVGLVRPNEQFF. The CDR3 DNA follows: TGTGCCAGCGGCTTGGTGGGACTAGTACGCCCCAATGAGCAGTTCTTC.

The rearrangement uses TRBV2 and TRBJ1-5; 7 bases are shared with TRBD1. Germline V gives CDR1 SNHLY, CDR2 FYNNEI. The CDR3 loop spans 14 amino acids. Trimming at V came to 8 bases and at J to 1 base, leaving 5 bases not matched to a gene. This CDR3 reads CASEGGLSNQPQHF. The CDR3 DNA reads TGTGCCAGCGAAGGGGGCTTGAGCAATCAGCCCCAGCATTTT.

The rearrangement links TRBV5-4 to TRBJ2-2, with TRBD2 as a possible D gene (5 bases). Germline loops: CDR1 SGHNT, CDR2 YYREEE (reference sequence). Trimming left V 7 bases short and J 4 bases short, with 8 bases between. The CDR3 length is 12 residues. The CDR3 loop is CASVDSTGELFF. The CDR3 DNA follows: TGTGCCAGCGTGGACTCCACCGGGGAGCTGTTTTTT. The variable domain in full, with the rest retrieved from reference TRBV5-4 and TRBJ2-2, is ETGVTQSPTHLIKTRGQQVTLRCSSQSGHNTVSWYQQALGQGPQFIFQYYREEENGRGNFPPRFSGLQFPNYSSELNVNALELDDSALYLCASVDSTGELFFGEGSRLTVL.

J is TRBJ1-2 and V is TRBV28, with D possibly matching TRBD1 (6 bases). Per the germline V gene, CDR1 is MDHEN and CDR2 is SYDVKM. The ends were cut back, 3 bases at V and 8 bases at J, with 13 bases in the middle. The CDR3 has 13 amino acids. CDR3 in amino acids: CASSFGQSRGYTF. The CDR3 DNA follows: TGTGCCAGCAGTTTTGGACAGTCACGCGGCTACACCTTC.

The chain has TRBV18 and TRBJ2-7, with 11 bases identical to TRBD1. Germline V gives CDR1 KGHSH, CDR2 LQKENI. This CDR3 region has 14 residues. V lost 5 bases and J lost 3; bases outside the gene matches: 3. As DNA, the CDR3 is TGTGCCAGCTCAAAGGGACAGGGGGACTACGAGCAGTACTTC. Translated, it gives CASSKGQGDYEQYF.

V and J are TRBV7-9 and TRBJ2-2; no clear D gene. The CDR3 has 15 amino acids. From germline, CDR1 is SEHNR and CDR2 FQNEAQ (reference sequence). Trimming removed 7 bases at V and 1 base at J, with 13 bases between. The CDR3: CASTRSGVNTGELFF. CDR3 coding DNA: TGTGCCAGCACCCGGTCGGGTGTGAACACCGGGGAGCTGTTTTTT.

The chain joins TRBV6-2 or TRBV6-3 to TRBJ2-2, with D possibly being TRBD2 (6 bases). Germline CDR1 MNHEY, CDR2 SVGEGT. This CDR3 has 18 amino acids. The V and J ends lost 2 bases and 0 bases respectively, with 16 bases between them. The CDR3 loop is CASSYGELAATNTGELFF. CDR3 bases: TGTGCCAGCAGTTACGGAGAACTAGCAGCGACGAACACCGGGGAGCTGTTTTTT.